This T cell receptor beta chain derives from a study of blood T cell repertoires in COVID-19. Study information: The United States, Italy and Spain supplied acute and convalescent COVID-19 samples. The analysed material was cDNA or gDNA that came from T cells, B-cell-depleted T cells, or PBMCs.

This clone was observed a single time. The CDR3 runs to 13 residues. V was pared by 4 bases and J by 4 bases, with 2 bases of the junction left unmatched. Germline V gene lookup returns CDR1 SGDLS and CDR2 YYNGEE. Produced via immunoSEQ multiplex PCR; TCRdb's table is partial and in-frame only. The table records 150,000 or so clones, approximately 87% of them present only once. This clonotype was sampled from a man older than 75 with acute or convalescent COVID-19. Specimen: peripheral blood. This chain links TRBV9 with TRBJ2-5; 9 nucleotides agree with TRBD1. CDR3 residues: CASSTGQGETQYF. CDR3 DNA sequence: TGTGCCAGCAGCACGGGACAGGGAGAGACCCAGTACTTC. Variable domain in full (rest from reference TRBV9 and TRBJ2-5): DSGVTQTPKHLITATGQRVTLRCSPRSGDLSVYWYQQSLDQGLQFLIQYYNGEERAKGNILERFSAQQFPDLHSELNLSSLELGDSALYFCASSTGQGETQYFGPGTRLLVL.